A single sample is the source of the 21 T cell receptor beta chains below, sequenced in a study of post-analysis software for immune sequencing data. Overall study findings and caveats: In patients, TRBV5-6, TRBV5-1 and TRBV20-1 belonged to five TRBV segments found more frequently than in controls.

Their cognate antigens are unknown. TCR beta libraries were prepared from cDNA with unique molecular identifiers. TCRdb passed the PCR reads through MiXCR, listing each CDR3 protein once. Here the sample spans roughly 600,000 distinct CDR3 sequences, roughly two fifths being singletons. The sample taken for sequencing was blood. The origin of the receptors is a girl aged 10 to 17 with multiple sclerosis.

This clonotype was counted a few times. The chain is built from TRBV7-6 and TRBJ2-7; maybe TRBD1 (6 bases). The CDR3 totals 15 residues. Germline V gene sequence: CDR1 SGHVS, CDR2 FNYEAQ. V dropped 1 base and J dropped 4 bases, with 14 bases sitting between them. CDR3 region: CASSLGPGEGYEQYF. For the CDR3, the DNA is TGTGCCAGCAGCTTAGGGCCAGGGGAAGGGTACGAGCAGTACTTC.

This chain connects TRBV20-1 to TRBJ2-7, with TRBD1 identical over 7 bases. Trimming took 0 bases from V and 0 from J; bases not matched to a gene: 5. CDR3 length equals 15 residues. Germline CDR1 and CDR2: DFQATT and SNEGSKA (reference sequence). DNA of the CDR3: TGCAGTGCTAGAGACGGCGAGGGGGCCTCCTACGAGCAGTACTTC. Protein product: CSARDGEGASYEQYF.

The gene calls are TRBV28 and TRBJ1-2; possibly TRBD1 for D (6 bases). V lost 7 bases and J lost 7, with 16 bases in between. The CDR3 extends over 13 amino acids. CDR1 is MDHEN, CDR2 SYDVKM, per germline. In nucleotides, the CDR3 is TGTGCCAGCAATCCCACAGGGTACGCTGGCTACACCTTC. Amino acid sequence: CASNPTGYAGYTF.

The genes are TRBV20-1 and TRBJ1-2; maybe TRBD1 (5 bases). V shed 3 bases and J shed 3 bases, with 14 bases lying between them. Germline values: CDR1 DFQATT, CDR2 SNEGSKA (reference sequence). This CDR3 is built from 14 residues. This CDR3 reads CSARAWGTDYGYTF. The CDR3 region has the DNA TGCAGTGCTAGGGCGTGGGGCACGGACTATGGCTACACCTTC.

The chain recombines TRBV7-9 with TRBJ1-1; D is unresolved. This CDR3 is built from 14 residues. Trimming cost V 4 bases and J 4 bases, with 13 bases left between them. From germline, CDR1 is SEHNR and CDR2 FQNEAQ (reference sequence). DNA of the CDR3: TGTGCCAGCAGCTACGACCTTGAGGTCACTGAAGCTTTCTTT. This codes for CASSYDLEVTEAFF. Full variable domain (outside the CDR3, taken from reference TRBV7-9 and TRBJ1-1): DTGVSQNPRHKITKRGQNVTFRCDPISEHNRLYWYRQTLGQGPEFLTYFQNEAQLEKSRLLSDRFSAERPKGSFSTLEIQRTEQGDSAMYLCASSYDLEVTEAFFGQGTRLTVV.

This rearrangement joins TRBV24-1 to TRBJ1-5; 9 positions agree with TRBD1. The CDR3 is 13 amino acids. Unmatched junction bases numbered 7, after V lost 7 bases and J lost 10 bases. Germline V CDR1 and CDR2: KGHDR, SFDVKD. The CDR3 is CATRLQGAGPQHF. CDR3 coding DNA: TGTGCCACCAGGTTACAGGGGGCGGGACCCCAGCATTTT.

This clonotype was found a few times. This chain links TRBV5-1 with TRBJ2-3, with D possibly being TRBD2 (5 bases). The CDR3 consists of 13 residues. Trimming took 6 bases from V and 5 from J, leaving 13 bases between them. The germline V gene encodes CDR1 SGHRS and CDR2 YFSETQ. CDR3 nucleotide sequence: TGCGCCAGCACCCTGCCCGGGGTAGATACGCAGTATTTT. Translated, it gives CASTLPGVDTQYF.

V gene TRBV5-1 combines with J gene TRBJ2-4, with 7 nucleotides matching TRBD2. Per the germline V gene, CDR1 is SGHRS and CDR2 is YFSETQ. The length of the CDR3 is 16 residues. Trimming took 0 bases from V and 7 from J; bases not matched to a gene: 10. The CDR3 nucleotides read TGCGCCAGCAGCTTGGGGGAAGGACTAGGACGGAACATTCAGTACTTC. Its translation is CASSLGEGLGRNIQYF.

This chain connects TRBV28 to TRBJ2-5; maybe TRBD2 (5 bases). Germline V gene sequence: CDR1 MDHEN, CDR2 SYDVKM. This CDR3 region has 14 residues. Deletions cut 6 bases from V and 3 bases from J, with 14 bases between. The CDR3 sequence is CASSPGWQKETQYF. In DNA, the CDR3 is TGTGCCAGCAGCCCGGGGTGGCAAAAAGAGACCCAGTACTTC.

The chain uses TRBV29-1 and TRBJ2-7, with 7 bases identical to TRBD2. The CDR3 totals 13 residues. Per germline, CDR1 SQVTM and CDR2 ANQGSEA. Trimming took 6 bases from V and 3 from J; bases not matched to a gene: 8. CDR3 bases: TGCAGCGTCCTGGGGGGGGTGGACTACGAGCAGTACTTC. It encodes CSVLGGVDYEQYF.

The V gene is TRBV7-6, the J gene TRBJ2-7; D might be TRBD1 (6 bases). Trimming removed 1 base at V and 5 bases at J, with 15 bases between. The CDR3 extends over 15 amino acids. Germline V gene lookup returns CDR1 SGHVS and CDR2 FNYEAQ. The CDR3 region is CASSLVFRGLNEQYF. The CDR3 DNA sequence: TGTGCCAGCAGCTTAGTGTTCAGGGGCCTTAACGAGCAGTACTTC.

The chain combines TRBV10-3 with TRBJ1-4; 8 nucleotides line up with TRBD1. The CDR3 extends over 13 amino acids. Trimming at V came to 10 bases and at J to 6 bases, leaving 7 bases not matched to a gene. Per the germline V gene, CDR1 is ENHRY and CDR2 is SYGVKD. The CDR3 region has the DNA TGTGCCAGTAGGACAGGGTACGATGAAAAACTGTTTTTT. The encoded protein is CASRTGYDEKLFF.

The chain combines TRBV7-9 with TRBJ1-2, with 12 bases matching TRBD1. Germline V gives CDR1 SEHNR, CDR2 FQNEAQ (reference sequence). This CDR3 contains 15 residues. J lost 7 bases, V lost 4 bases, and 7 bases had no gene match. The CDR3 loop reads CASSSPGQGAPGYTF. In nucleotides, the CDR3 is TGTGCCAGCAGCTCCCCGGGACAGGGGGCACCTGGCTACACCTTC.

This clonotype was counted between two and nine times. The chain is built from TRBV9 and TRBJ2-3; 8 bases fit TRBD2. V trimming: 3 bases; J trimming: 1 base; junction bases outside the gene matches: 7. Germline CDR1 and CDR2: SGDLS and YYNGEE. CDR3 length: 16 amino acids. As DNA, the CDR3 is TGTGCCAGCAGCGGACTGACAGCGGGGGGCACAGATACGCAGTATTTT. It yields the protein CASSGLTAGGTDTQYF. Full variable domain (outside the CDR3, taken from reference TRBV9 and TRBJ2-3): DSGVTQTPKHLITATGQRVTLRCSPRSGDLSVYWYQQSLDQGLQFLIQYYNGEERAKGNILERFSAQQFPDLHSELNLSSLELGDSALYFCASSGLTAGGTDTQYFGPGTRLTVL.

The chain couples TRBV20-1 to TRBJ1-4, with D maybe TRBD1 (5 bases). The germline CDR1 and CDR2 sequences are DFQATT and SNEGSKA (reference sequence). The ends were cut back, 3 bases at V and 1 base at J, with 18 bases in the middle. CDR3 size: 17 residues. As DNA, the CDR3 is TGCAGTGCTAGGACTGAATGGGGGGTGGGAACTAATGAAAAACTGTTTTTT. It translates to CSARTEWGVGTNEKLFF.

The chain has TRBV5-1 and TRBJ2-6, with 12 bases lining up with TRBD2. CDR3 length: 18 amino acids. The V segment lost 4 bases and the J segment 0 bases; nucleotides outside the gene matches: 5. The germline gives CDR1 SGHRS, CDR2 YFSETQ. The DNA of the CDR3 is TGCGCCAGCAGCCAAGGACTAGCGGGGCTCTCTGGGGCCAACGTCCTGACTTTC. The encoded protein is CASSQGLAGLSGANVLTF.

This clonotype turned up a few times. The V and J genes are TRBV18 and TRBJ2-5; a weak D match, TRBD1 (5 bases). The DNA end is a closer match to TRBJ2-7, so the J assignment may be wrong. The germline V gene has CDR1 KGHSH and CDR2 LQKENI. The CDR3 sequence is 11 residues long. Written as DNA, the CDR3 is TGTGCCAGCTCACCCAGGGACGAGCAGTACTTC. Residues: CASSPRDEQYF.

The chain has TRBV27 and TRBJ1-5; D gene uncertain. The germline CDR1 and CDR2 sequences are MNHEY and SMNVEV (reference sequence). Trimming stripped 3 bases from V and 3 bases from J, with 9 bases between. This CDR3 is built from 14 residues. The CDR3 nucleotides are TGTGCCAGCAGTTTCCAGGCCTACAATCAGCCCCAGCATTTT. Amino acid sequence: CASSFQAYNQPQHF.

The chain uses TRBV12-3 or TRBV12-4 and TRBJ1-5; 9 bases are a match to TRBD1. This CDR3 region has 14 residues. The trim removed 5 bases at V and 7 bases at J, leaving 6 bases unmatched. The CDR3 loop reads CASSQNRGRQPQHF. CDR3 nucleotides: TGTGCCAGCAGTCAAAACAGGGGGCGGCAGCCCCAGCATTTT.

The gene calls are TRBV12-3 or TRBV12-4 and TRBJ2-1, with D tentatively TRBD2 (6 bases). Trimming stripped 3 bases from V and 5 bases from J, with 14 bases between. The CDR3 sequence is 15 residues long. The CDR3 bases are TGTGCCAGCAGTTTTGTGGGGACTCTCAACAATGAGCAGTTCTTC. This encodes CASSFVGTLNNEQFF.

V is TRBV20-1 and J is TRBJ1-6; D unclear. From germline, CDR1 is DFQATT and CDR2 SNEGSKA (reference sequence). V lost 5 bases, J lost 7 bases, and 12 bases lay in between. CDR3 size: 13 residues. CDR3 residues: CSAPETENSPLHF. Written as DNA, the CDR3 is TGCAGTGCTCCCGAAACTGAAAATTCACCCCTCCACTTT.